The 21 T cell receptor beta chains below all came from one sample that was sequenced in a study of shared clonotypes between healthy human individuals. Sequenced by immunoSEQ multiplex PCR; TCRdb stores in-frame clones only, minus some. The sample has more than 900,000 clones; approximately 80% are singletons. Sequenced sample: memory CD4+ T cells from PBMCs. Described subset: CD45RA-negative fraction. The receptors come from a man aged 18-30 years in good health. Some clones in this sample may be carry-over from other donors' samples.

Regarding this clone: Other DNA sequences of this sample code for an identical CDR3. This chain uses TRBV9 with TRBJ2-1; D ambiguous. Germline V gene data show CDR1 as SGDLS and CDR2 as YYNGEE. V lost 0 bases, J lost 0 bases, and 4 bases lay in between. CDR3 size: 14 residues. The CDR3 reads CASSVASSYNEQFF. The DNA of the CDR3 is TGTGCCAGCAGCGTAGCGTCCTCCTACAATGAGCAGTTCTTC.

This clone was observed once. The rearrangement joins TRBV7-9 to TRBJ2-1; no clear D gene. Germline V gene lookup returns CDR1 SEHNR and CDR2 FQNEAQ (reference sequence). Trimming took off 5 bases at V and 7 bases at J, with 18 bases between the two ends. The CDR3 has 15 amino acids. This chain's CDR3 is CASSQIALALNEQFF. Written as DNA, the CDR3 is TGTGCCAGCAGCCAGATAGCTCTTGCTCTTAATGAGCAGTTCTTC.

CDR3 nucleotide sequence: TGTGCCAGCAGTGAGGGGGGTGAAGCTTTCTTT. Translated, it gives CASSEGGEAFF. J is TRBJ1-1 and V is TRBV6-1, with D maybe TRBD1 (5 bases). Germline V lookup: CDR1 MNHNS, CDR2 SASEGT. V was cut by 3 bases and J by 7 bases, with 6 bases left in between. This CDR3 is built from 11 residues.

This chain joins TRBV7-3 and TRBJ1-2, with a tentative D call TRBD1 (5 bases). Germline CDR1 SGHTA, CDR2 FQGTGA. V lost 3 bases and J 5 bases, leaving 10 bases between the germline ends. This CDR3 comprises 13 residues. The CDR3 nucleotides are TGTGCCAGCAGCTTCCCAGGGAGATATGGCTACACCTTC. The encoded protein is CASSFPGRYGYTF.

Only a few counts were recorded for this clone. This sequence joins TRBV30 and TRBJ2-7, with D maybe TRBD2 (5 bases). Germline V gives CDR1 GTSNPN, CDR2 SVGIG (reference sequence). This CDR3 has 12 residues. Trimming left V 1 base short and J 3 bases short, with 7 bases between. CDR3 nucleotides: TGTGCCTGGAGTGAGGGAGACTACGAGCAGTACTTC. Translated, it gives CAWSEGDYEQYF. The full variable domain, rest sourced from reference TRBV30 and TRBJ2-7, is SQTIHQWPATLVQPVGSPLSLECTVEGTSNPNLYWYRQAAGRGLQLLFYSVGIGQISSEVPQNLSASRPQDRQFILSSKKLLLSDSGFYLCAWSEGDYEQYFGPGTRLTVT.

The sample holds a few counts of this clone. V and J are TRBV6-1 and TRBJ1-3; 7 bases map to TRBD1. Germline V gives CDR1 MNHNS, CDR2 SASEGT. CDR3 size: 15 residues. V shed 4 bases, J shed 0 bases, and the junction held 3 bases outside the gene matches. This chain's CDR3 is CASSGGTASGNTIYF. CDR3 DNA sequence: TGTGCCAGCAGTGGGGGGACAGCCTCTGGAAACACCATATATTTT.

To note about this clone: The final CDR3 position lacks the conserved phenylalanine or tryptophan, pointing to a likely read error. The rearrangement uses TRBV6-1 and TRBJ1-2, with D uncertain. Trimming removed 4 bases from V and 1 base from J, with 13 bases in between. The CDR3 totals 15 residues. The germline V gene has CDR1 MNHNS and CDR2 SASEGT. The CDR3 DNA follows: TGTGCCAGCAGTGGCCCCTTAAAGGGTAACTATGGCTACACCCTC. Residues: CASSGPLKGNYGYTL.

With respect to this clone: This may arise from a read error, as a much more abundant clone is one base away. CDR3 in amino acids: CASSWGDTQYF. CDR3 coding DNA: TGTGCCAGCAGTTGGGGGGATACGCAGTATTTT. The V call is TRBV27, the J call TRBJ2-3; D is perhaps TRBD1 or TRBD2 (5 bases each). Germline CDR1 MNHEY, CDR2 SMNVEV (reference sequence). The CDR3 is 11 amino acids. V lost 4 bases and J lost 6, with 5 bases in between.

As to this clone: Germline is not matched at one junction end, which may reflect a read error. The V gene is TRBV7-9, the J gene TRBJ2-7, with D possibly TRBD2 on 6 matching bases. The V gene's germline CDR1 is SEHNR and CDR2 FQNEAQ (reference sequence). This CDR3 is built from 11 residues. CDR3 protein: CASSSKLARSF. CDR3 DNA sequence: TGTGCCAGCAGCTCAAAACTAGCCCGGAGCTTC.

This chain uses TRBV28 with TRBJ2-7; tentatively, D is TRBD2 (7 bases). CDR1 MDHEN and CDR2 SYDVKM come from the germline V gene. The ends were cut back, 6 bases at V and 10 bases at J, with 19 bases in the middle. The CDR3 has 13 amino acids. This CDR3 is CASRAWVGGGQYF. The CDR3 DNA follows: TGTGCCAGCAGGGCGTGGGTGGGAGGGGGACAGTACTTC.

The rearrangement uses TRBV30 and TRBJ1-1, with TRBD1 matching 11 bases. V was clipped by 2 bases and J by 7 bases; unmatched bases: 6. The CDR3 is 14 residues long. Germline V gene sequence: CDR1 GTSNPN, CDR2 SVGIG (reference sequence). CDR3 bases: TGTGCCTGGAGTCTAGGACAGGGGGCCTTTGAAGCTTTCTTT. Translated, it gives CAWSLGQGAFEAFF. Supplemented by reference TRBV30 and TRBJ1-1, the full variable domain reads SQTIHQWPATLVQPVGSPLSLECTVEGTSNPNLYWYRQAAGRGLQLLFYSVGIGQISSEVPQNLSASRPQDRQFILSSKKLLLSDSGFYLCAWSLGQGAFEAFFGQGTRLTVV.

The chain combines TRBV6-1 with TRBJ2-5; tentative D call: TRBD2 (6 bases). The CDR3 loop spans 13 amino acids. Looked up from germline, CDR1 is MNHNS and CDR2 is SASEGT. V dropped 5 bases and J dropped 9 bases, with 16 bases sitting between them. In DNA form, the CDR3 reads TGTGCCAGCAGTCGGGTCACTAGCTCGGCCCAGTACTTC. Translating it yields CASSRVTSSAQYF.

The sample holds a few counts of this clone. The CDR3 sequence: CASSRGTNTGELFF. Written as DNA, the CDR3 is TGTGCCAGCAGCAGGGGGACGAACACCGGGGAGCTGTTTTTT. This chain links TRBV11-3 with TRBJ2-2; weak D call: TRBD1 (6 bases). The CDR3 has 14 amino acids. V was cut by 5 bases and J by 0 bases, with 7 bases left in between. Germline V lookup: CDR1 SGHNT, CDR2 YENEEA.

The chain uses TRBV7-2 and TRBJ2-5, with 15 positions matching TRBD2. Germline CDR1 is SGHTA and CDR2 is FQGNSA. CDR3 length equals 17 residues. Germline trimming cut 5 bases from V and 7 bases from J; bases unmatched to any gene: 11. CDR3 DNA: TGTGCCAGCAGCCCACGGACTAGCGGGAGGGCCGGGGGGACCCAGTACTTC. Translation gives CASSPRTSGRAGGTQYF. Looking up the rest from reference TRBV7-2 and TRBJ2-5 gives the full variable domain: GAGVSQSPSNKVTEKGKDVELRCDPISGHTALYWYRQSLGQGLEFLIYFQGNSAPDKSGLPSDRFSAERTGGSVSTLTIQRTQQEDSAVYLCASSPRTSGRAGGTQYFGPGTRLLVL.

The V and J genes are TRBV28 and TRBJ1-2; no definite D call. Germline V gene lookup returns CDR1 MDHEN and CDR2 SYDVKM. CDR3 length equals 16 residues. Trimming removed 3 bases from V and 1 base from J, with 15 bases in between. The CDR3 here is CASSLGMARLNYGYTF. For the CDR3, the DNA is TGTGCCAGCAGTTTGGGGATGGCCAGGCTTAACTATGGCTACACCTTC.

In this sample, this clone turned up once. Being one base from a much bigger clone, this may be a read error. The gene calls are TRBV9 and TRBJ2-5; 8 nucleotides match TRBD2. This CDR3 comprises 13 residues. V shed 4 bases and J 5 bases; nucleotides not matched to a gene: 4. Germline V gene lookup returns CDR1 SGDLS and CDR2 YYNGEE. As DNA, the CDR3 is TGTGCCAGCAGCCCCCCGGGAGGGGAGACCCAGTACTTC. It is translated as CASSPPGGETQYF.

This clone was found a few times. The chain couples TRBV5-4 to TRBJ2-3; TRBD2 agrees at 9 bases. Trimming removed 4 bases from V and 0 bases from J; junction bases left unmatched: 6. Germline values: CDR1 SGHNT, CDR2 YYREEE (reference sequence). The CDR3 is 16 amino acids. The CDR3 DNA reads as TGTGCCAGCAGCACATGGGCGGGAGGGAGCACAGATACGCAGTATTTT. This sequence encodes CASSTWAGGSTDTQYF.

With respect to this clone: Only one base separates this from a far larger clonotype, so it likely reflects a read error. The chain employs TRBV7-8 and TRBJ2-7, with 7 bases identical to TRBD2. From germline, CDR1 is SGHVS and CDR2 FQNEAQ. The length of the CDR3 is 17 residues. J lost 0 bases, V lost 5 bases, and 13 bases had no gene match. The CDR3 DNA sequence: TGTGCCAGCAGCACACAAAGCGGGGCGGGCAGCTCCTACGAGCAGTACTTC. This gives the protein CASSTQSGAGSSYEQYF.

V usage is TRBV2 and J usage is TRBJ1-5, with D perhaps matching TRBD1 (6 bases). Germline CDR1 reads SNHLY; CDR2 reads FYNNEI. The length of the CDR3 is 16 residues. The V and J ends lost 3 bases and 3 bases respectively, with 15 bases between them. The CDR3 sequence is CASSEVGQRANQPQHF. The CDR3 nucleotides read TGTGCCAGCAGTGAGGTCGGACAGAGGGCCAATCAGCCCCAGCATTTT.

CDR3 sequence reads: CASSLSPTGVEAFF. The DNA of the CDR3 is TGTGCCAGCAGTTTATCCCCGACAGGCGTTGAAGCTTTCTTT. The V gene is TRBV27, the J gene TRBJ1-1; tentatively, D is TRBD1 (6 bases). The CDR3 length is 14 residues. V was shortened by 0 bases and J by 7 bases, with 12 bases between the two germline ends. CDR1 MNHEY and CDR2 SMNVEV come from the germline V gene (reference sequence).

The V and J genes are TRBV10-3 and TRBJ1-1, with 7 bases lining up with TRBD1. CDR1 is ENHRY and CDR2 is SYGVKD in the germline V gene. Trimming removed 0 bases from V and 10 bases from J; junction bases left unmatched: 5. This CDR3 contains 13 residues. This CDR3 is CAISESRAGGAFF. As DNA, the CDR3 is TGTGCCATCAGTGAGTCAAGGGCAGGGGGAGCTTTCTTT.